Following are 24 T cell receptor beta chains from one sample sequenced in a study of T cell changes during pregnancy in multiple sclerosis. Method: immunoSEQ multiplex PCR; TCRdb's copy keeps in-frame clones and lacks some. Here the sample spans more than 95,000 clones, 93% being singletons. Sequenced material: peripheral blood, taken after pregnancy. These receptors were obtained from a female donor with multiple sclerosis, enrolled in a pregnancy study.

This chain joins TRBV27 and TRBJ2-1, with TRBD2 matching over 7 bases. Looked up from germline, CDR1 is MNHEY and CDR2 is SMNVEV (reference sequence). Losses at the gene ends were 3 bases for V and 2 bases for J; bases not matched to a gene: 4. CDR3 size: 15 residues. For the CDR3, the DNA is TGTGCCAGCAGTTTGGGAGGGTCCGCCTACAATGAGCAGTTCTTC. Its translation: CASSLGGSAYNEQFF.

V is TRBV5-4 and J is TRBJ2-7; 10 nucleotides match TRBD1. This CDR3 region has 16 residues. In germline, CDR1 is SGHNT, CDR2 YYREEE (reference sequence). V shed 3 bases and J 6 bases; nucleotides not matched to a gene: 12. The CDR3, as DNA: TGTGCCAGCAGCTCCTTGGAGGGACAGGGGCCTTTCGAGCAGTACTTC. The encoded protein is CASSSLEGQGPFEQYF.

The chain has TRBV7-6 and TRBJ2-5; possible D gene TRBD2, 5 bases. Trimming pared 1 base from V and 7 bases from J, leaving 19 bases between. CDR1 is SGHVS and CDR2 is FNYEAQ in the germline V gene. This CDR3 contains 16 residues. The CDR3 coding sequence is TGTGCCAGCAGCTTAGTACCCCCCGGACTTGCACGGACCCAGTACTTC. Translation gives CASSLVPPGLARTQYF.

The chain links TRBV5-1 to TRBJ1-2; D gene uncertain. Trimming cost V 4 bases and J 2 bases, with 9 bases left between them. CDR3 size: 13 residues. Germline assignment: CDR1 SGHRS and CDR2 YFSETQ. The CDR3 loop is CASSPSPNYGYTF. CDR3 in DNA: TGCGCCAGCAGCCCTTCCCCGAACTATGGCTACACCTTC.

V is TRBV4-1 and J is TRBJ2-4; D might be TRBD2 (5 bases). This CDR3 is built from 13 residues. Germline CDR1 and CDR2: MGHRA and YSYEKL. Trimming stripped 0 bases from V and 16 bases from J, with 16 bases between. The CDR3 region has the DNA TGCGCCAGCAGCCAAGAAAGGACTGGTCAAGAATACTTC. It translates to CASSQERTGQEYF.

The rearrangement uses TRBV4-1 and TRBJ1-5, with 9 bases that match TRBD1. J was trimmed by 11 bases and V by 5 bases; bases with no gene match: 16. Germline CDR1 reads MGHRA; CDR2 reads YSYEKL. The CDR3 length is 16 residues. The CDR3, as DNA: TGCGCCAGCAGCAACTCAAACCGGGACAGGGTCTCTGCCCAGCATTTT. It codes for CASSNSNRDRVSAQHF.

V and J are TRBV28 and TRBJ2-3, with 13 bases matching TRBD2. The germline gives CDR1 MDHEN, CDR2 SYDVKM. With V trimmed by 4 bases and J by 0 bases, 4 bases remained unmatched. The CDR3 spans 17 residues. The CDR3 reads CASSSILAGGSTDTQYF. The CDR3, as DNA: TGTGCCAGCAGTTCGATACTAGCGGGAGGGAGCACAGATACGCAGTATTTT.

The chain recombines TRBV27 with TRBJ2-3, with D possibly being TRBD2 (5 bases). The germline V gene encodes CDR1 MNHEY and CDR2 SMNVEV (reference sequence). This CDR3 spans 15 amino acids. V was pared by 0 bases and J by 4 bases, with 11 bases between. CDR3 sequence reads: CASSLSGRVSDTQYF. The CDR3 DNA follows: TGTGCCAGCAGTTTATCGGGGAGAGTATCAGATACGCAGTATTTT.

J is TRBJ1-2 and V is TRBV29-1; TRBD1 might be the D (6 bases). The CDR3 is 14 residues long. CDR1 and CDR2 from the germline V gene are SQVTM and ANQGSEA. The V and J ends lost 7 bases and 2 bases respectively, with 17 bases between them. Written as DNA, the CDR3 is TGCAGCGGCGAGAGACAGGACCTGAACTATGGCTACACCTTC. Protein: CSGERQDLNYGYTF.

This chain connects TRBV4-2 to TRBJ2-1; TRBD1 matches at 7 bases. Germline V CDR1 and CDR2: LGHNA, YNFKEQ. V dropped 1 base and J dropped 2; count of bases not matched to a gene: 5. The CDR3 totals 16 residues. The CDR3 region has the DNA TGTGCCAGCAGCCAAGGAGGGGGCGAGCCCTACAATGAGCAGTTCTTC. As protein: CASSQGGGEPYNEQFF.

This clone has just one count. The V call is TRBV2, the J call TRBJ2-1; 11 bases are a match to TRBD2. Trimming removed 6 bases from V and 0 bases from J; junction bases left unmatched: 10. CDR1 SNHLY and CDR2 FYNNEI come from the germline V gene. The CDR3 has 18 amino acids. Here the CDR3 DNA reads TGTGCCAGCAGCCCCGGGACTAGCGGACCTATCTCCTACAATGAGCAGTTCTTC. This codes for CASSPGTSGPISYNEQFF.

The chain couples TRBV28 to TRBJ1-5; possibly TRBD1 for D (6 bases). The CDR3 is 17 amino acids. The V gene lost 4 bases and the J gene lost 4 bases, with 20 bases spanning the gap. Per the germline V gene, CDR1 is MDHEN and CDR2 is SYDVKM. As DNA, the CDR3 is TGTGCCAGCAGTTCCCCCGGTTTGGGGACAATAAATCAGCCCCAGCATTTT. This codes for CASSSPGLGTINQPQHF.

The chain combines TRBV9 with TRBJ1-2; 8 nucleotides match TRBD1. After removal of 3 bases from V and 4 bases from J, the junction contained 5 bases not matched to a gene. The germline CDR1 and CDR2 sequences are SGDLS and YYNGEE. CDR3 length: 14 amino acids. In DNA form, the CDR3 reads TGTGCCAGCAGCGGACGGGGACAGGCCTATGGCTACACCTTC. It is translated as CASSGRGQAYGYTF. The complete variable domain, with remaining parts taken from reference TRBV9 and TRBJ1-2, reads DSGVTQTPKHLITATGQRVTLRCSPRSGDLSVYWYQQSLDQGLQFLIQYYNGEERAKGNILERFSAQQFPDLHSELNLSSLELGDSALYFCASSGRGQAYGYTFGSGTRLTVV.

The chain carries TRBV7-2 and TRBJ2-2; 9 bases are a match to TRBD1. The CDR3 runs 15 residues. CDR1 is SGHTA, CDR2 FQGNSA, per germline. After removal of 8 bases from V and 2 bases from J, the junction contained 6 bases not matched to a gene. The CDR3 DNA reads TGTGCCAGCGGGCACAGGGGGCATAACACCGGGGAGCTGTTTTTT. This translates into CASGHRGHNTGELFF.

The CDR3 DNA follows: TGTGCCAGCAGCTTACAGGGGGCCTACCCTGGGGGGGGCGATGAAAAACTGTTTTTT. The encoded protein is CASSLQGAYPGGGDEKLFF. The V gene is TRBV7-9, the J gene TRBJ1-4; 8 bases are a match to TRBD1. Per the germline V gene, CDR1 is SEHNR and CDR2 is FQNEAQ (reference sequence). The J segment lost 6 bases and the V segment lost 2 bases, leaving 17 bases of the junction unmatched. This CDR3 contains 19 residues.

V usage is TRBV5-4 and J usage is TRBJ2-1; possibly TRBD1 for D (5 bases). Trimming shortened V by 0 bases and J by 7 bases, and 11 bases separated the two germline ends. The CDR3 is 14 residues long. Germline-derived CDR1 and CDR2 are SGHNT and YYREEE (reference sequence). CDR3 sequence (DNA): TGTGCCAGCAGCTTGGCCAGGGAAAAGAATGAGCAGTTCTTC. As protein: CASSLAREKNEQFF.

The chain uses TRBV5-4 and TRBJ2-1; 10 nucleotides align to TRBD2. With V trimmed by 2 bases and J by 7 bases, 6 bases remained unmatched. The CDR3 sequence is 15 residues long. Germline loops: CDR1 SGHNT, CDR2 YYREEE (reference sequence). The CDR3 region is CASSFGLAERNEQFF. Written as DNA, the CDR3 is TGTGCCAGCAGCTTCGGACTAGCGGAGCGTAATGAGCAGTTCTTC.

The V call is TRBV19, the J call TRBJ2-2, with D tentatively TRBD1 (5 bases). V lost 6 bases to trimming and J lost 1 base, with 9 bases between them. This CDR3 comprises 14 residues. Germline V gene sequence: CDR1 LNHDA, CDR2 SQIVND (reference sequence). As DNA, the CDR3 is TGTGCCAGTAGCCAGGGAAGGAACACCGGGGAGCTGTTTTTT. Its translation: CASSQGRNTGELFF.

V and J are TRBV18 and TRBJ2-5; unclear D gene. Germline V gene data show CDR1 as KGHSH and CDR2 as LQKENI. V lost 1 base and J 2 bases, leaving 5 bases between the germline ends. The CDR3 runs to 13 residues. The CDR3: CASSPLVQETQYF. For the CDR3, the DNA is TGTGCCAGCTCACCACTCGTACAAGAGACCCAGTACTTC.

CDR3 residues: CAWSGVTSNNEQFF. The CDR3 nucleotides are TGTGCCTGGAGTGGGGTGACTAGTAACAATGAGCAGTTCTTC. The chain combines TRBV30 with TRBJ2-1; D perhaps matches TRBD2 (6 bases). CDR1 is GTSNPN and CDR2 is SVGIG in the germline V gene (reference sequence). CDR3 length equals 14 residues. The V end was cut by 1 base, the J end by 5 bases, with 12 bases between.

V usage is TRBV19 and J usage is TRBJ1-1; no clear D. The CDR3 length is 16 residues. V lost 2 bases, J lost 11 bases, and 24 bases lay in between. CDR1 is LNHDA and CDR2 is SQIVND in the germline V gene (reference sequence). The CDR3 sequence: CASSISPGGRASAAFF. As DNA, the CDR3 is TGTGCCAGTAGTATATCGCCGGGAGGTCGGGCCTCTGCCGCTTTCTTT. Full variable domain (missing parts from reference TRBV19 and TRBJ1-1): DGGITQSPKYLFRKEGQNVTLSCEQNLNHDAMYWYRQDPGQGLRLIYYSQIVNDFQKGDIAEGYSVSREKKESFPLTVTSAQKNPTAFYLCASSISPGGRASAAFFGQGTRLTVV.

The chain employs TRBV10-3 and TRBJ1-1, with 8 positions matching TRBD1. The germline gives CDR1 ENHRY, CDR2 SYGVKD. The CDR3 spans 14 residues. The trim removed 6 bases at V and 1 base at J, leaving 4 bases unmatched. CDR3 protein: CAIRAGTGNTEAFF. The CDR3 nucleotides are TGTGCCATCAGAGCCGGGACAGGGAACACTGAAGCTTTCTTT.

The chain has TRBV5-4 and TRBJ2-3, with 8 nucleotides matching TRBD2. The CDR3 is 16 residues long. Germline loops: CDR1 SGHNT, CDR2 YYREEE (reference sequence). The V and J ends lost 1 base and 3 bases, in that order; junction bases with no gene match: 7. The CDR3 region has the DNA TGTGCCAGCAGCTTGTACACTAGCGGATATACAGATACGCAGTATTTT. This translates into CASSLYTSGYTDTQYF.

V and J are TRBV7-2 and TRBJ2-7; 8 bases are a match to TRBD2. The germline V gene encodes CDR1 SGHTA and CDR2 FQGNSA. This CDR3 is built from 15 residues. The J segment lost 3 bases and the V segment lost 6 bases, leaving 10 bases of the junction unmatched. The CDR3 DNA is TGTGCCAGCAGTCTTAGCGGGACCTCGGGCTACGAGCAGTACTTC. Protein product: CASSLSGTSGYEQYF.